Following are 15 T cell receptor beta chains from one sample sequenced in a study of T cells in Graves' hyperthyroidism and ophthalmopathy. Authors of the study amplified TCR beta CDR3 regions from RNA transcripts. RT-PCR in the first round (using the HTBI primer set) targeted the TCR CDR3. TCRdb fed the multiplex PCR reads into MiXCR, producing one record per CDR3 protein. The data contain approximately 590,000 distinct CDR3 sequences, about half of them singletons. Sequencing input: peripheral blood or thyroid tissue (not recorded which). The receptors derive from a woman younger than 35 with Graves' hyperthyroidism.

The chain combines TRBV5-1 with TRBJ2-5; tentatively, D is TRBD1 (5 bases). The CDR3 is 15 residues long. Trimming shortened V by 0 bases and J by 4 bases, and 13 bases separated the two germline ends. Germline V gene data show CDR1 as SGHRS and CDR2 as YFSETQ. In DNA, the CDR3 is TGCGCCAGCAGCTTGGGCCTCGGCAGGGTAGAGACCCAGTACTTC. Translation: CASSLGLGRVETQYF.

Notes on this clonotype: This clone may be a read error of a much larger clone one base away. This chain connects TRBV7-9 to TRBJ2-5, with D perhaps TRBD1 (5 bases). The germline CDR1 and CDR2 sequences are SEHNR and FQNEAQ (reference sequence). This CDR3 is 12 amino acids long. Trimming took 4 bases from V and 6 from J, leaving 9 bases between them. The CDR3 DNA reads TGTGCCAGCAGCTCCCCAGGGAAGACCCAGTACTTC. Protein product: CASSSPGKTQYF. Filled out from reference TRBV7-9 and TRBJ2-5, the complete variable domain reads DTGVSQNPRHKITKRGQNVTFRCDPISEHNRLYWYRQTLGQGPEFLTYFQNEAQLEKSRLLSDRFSAERPKGSFSTLEIQRTEQGDSAMYLCASSSPGKTQYFGPGTRLLVL.

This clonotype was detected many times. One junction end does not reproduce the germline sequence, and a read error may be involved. In DNA, the CDR3 is TGTGCCAGCAGTCAAGGCAGAGGGGGCAGGGAGACCCAGTACTTC. As protein: CASSQGRGGRETQYF. The genes are TRBV3-1 and TRBJ2-5; 7 bases are a match to TRBD1. The germline V gene has CDR1 LGHDT and CDR2 YNNKEL (reference sequence). The CDR3 runs 15 residues.

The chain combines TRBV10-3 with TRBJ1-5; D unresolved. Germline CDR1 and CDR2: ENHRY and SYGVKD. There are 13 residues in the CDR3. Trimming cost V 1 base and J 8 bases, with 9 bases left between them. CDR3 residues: CAISEWTAKPQHF. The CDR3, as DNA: TGTGCCATCAGTGAGTGGACCGCGAAGCCCCAGCATTTT.

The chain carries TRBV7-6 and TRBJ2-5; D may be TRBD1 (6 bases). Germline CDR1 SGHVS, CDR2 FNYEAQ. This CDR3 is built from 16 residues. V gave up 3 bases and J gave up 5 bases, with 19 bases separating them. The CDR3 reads CASSFQQGQLLETQYF. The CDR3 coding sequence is TGTGCCAGCAGCTTCCAACAGGGACAACTCCTGGAGACCCAGTACTTC.

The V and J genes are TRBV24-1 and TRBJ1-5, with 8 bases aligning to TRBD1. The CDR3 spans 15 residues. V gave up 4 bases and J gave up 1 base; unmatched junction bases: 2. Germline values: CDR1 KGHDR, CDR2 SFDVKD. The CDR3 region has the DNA TGTGCCACCAGTGACCGGGACAGGAGCAATCAGCCCCAGCATTTT. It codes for CATSDRDRSNQPQHF.

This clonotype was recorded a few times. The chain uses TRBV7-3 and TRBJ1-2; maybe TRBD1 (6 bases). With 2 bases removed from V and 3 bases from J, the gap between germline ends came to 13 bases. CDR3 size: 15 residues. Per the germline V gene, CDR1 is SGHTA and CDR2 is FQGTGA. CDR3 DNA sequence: TGTGCCAGCAGCTTACAGGGGCCCGAGGACTATGGCTACACCTTC. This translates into CASSLQGPEDYGYTF.

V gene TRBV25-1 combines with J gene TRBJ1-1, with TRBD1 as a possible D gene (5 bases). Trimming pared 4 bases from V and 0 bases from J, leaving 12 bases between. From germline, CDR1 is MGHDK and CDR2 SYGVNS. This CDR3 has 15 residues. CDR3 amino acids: CASSAGAVLNTEAFF. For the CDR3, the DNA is TGTGCCAGCAGTGCTGGGGCTGTATTGAACACTGAAGCTTTCTTT.

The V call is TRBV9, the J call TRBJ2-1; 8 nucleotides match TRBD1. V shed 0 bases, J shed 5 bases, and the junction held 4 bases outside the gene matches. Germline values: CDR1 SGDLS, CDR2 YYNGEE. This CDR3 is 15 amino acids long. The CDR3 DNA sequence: TGTGCCAGCAGCGTAGGACAGGGGATGGACAATGAGCAGTTCTTC. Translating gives CASSVGQGMDNEQFF.

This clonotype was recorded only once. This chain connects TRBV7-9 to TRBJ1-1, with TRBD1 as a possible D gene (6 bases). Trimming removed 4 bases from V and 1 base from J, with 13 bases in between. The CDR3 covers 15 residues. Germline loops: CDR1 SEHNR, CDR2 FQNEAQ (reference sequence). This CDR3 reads CASSSFRGRNTEAFF. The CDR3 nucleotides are TGTGCCAGCAGCTCTTTCAGGGGAAGGAACACTGAAGCTTTCTTT.

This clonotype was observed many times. The DNA of the CDR3 is TGTGCCACCAGCACCTCTTTGCGCTGGGTTTCTGATGGCTACACCTTC. Protein: CATSTSLRWVSDGYTF. The chain couples TRBV15 to TRBJ1-2; D gene unclear. The CDR3 length is 16 residues. The V and J ends lost 4 bases and 6 bases respectively, with 21 bases between them. Germline V gene sequence: CDR1 LNHNV, CDR2 YYDKDF (reference sequence).

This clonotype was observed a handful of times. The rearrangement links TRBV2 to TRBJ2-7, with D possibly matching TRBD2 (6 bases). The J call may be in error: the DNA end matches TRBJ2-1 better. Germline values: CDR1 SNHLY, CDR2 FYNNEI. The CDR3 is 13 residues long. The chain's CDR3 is CASSGDWRGQQFF. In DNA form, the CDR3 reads TGTGCCAGCAGTGGTGACTGGAGGGGTCAGCAGTTCTTC.

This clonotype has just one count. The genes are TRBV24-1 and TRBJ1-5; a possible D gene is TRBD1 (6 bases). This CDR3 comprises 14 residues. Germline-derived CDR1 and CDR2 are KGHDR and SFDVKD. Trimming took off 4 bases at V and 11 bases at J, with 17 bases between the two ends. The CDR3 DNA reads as TGTGCCACCAGTGACCGGACAGCTCGGGAGACCCAGCATTTT. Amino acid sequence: CATSDRTARETQHF.

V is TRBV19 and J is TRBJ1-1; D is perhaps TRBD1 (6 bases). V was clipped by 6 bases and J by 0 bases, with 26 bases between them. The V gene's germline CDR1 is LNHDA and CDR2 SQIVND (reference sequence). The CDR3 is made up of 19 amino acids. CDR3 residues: CASRSQGISQPGMNTEAFF. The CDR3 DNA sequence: TGTGCCAGTAGATCCCAGGGGATAAGTCAGCCCGGTATGAACACTGAAGCTTTCTTT.

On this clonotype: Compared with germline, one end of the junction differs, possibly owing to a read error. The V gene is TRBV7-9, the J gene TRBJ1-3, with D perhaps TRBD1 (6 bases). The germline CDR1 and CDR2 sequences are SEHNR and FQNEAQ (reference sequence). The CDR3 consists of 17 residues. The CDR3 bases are TGCGCCAGCAGCCCTGGGGGGGCCTGGGACGCCGGAAACACCATATATTTT. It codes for CASSPGGAWDAGNTIYF.